Here is one T cell receptor beta chain with its context. No antigen is known for it. The CDR3 runs to 14 residues. The germline CDR1 and CDR2 sequences are SNHLY and FYNNEI. V gave up 6 bases and J gave up 6 bases; unmatched junction bases: 5. Sample-barcoded 5' priming and a J-beta primer mix drove a second PCR of roughly 7 to 11 cycles. From the 5' RACE reads, TCRdb called clonotypes with MiXCR, one entry per CDR3 protein. The sample includes roughly 900,000 distinct CDR3 sequences, under 35% seen only once; the top ten take around 16%. The data derive from a study of blood T cells in healthy people across ages. Study overall: For every two T cells, template switching captured about one barcoded beta molecule.

Each sample yielded at least 7 million isolated PBMCs. Study results and caveats: Naive T cell percentage strongly correlated with TCR beta diversity. Estimated diversity that came from one million T cells was considered an underestimate.

J is TRBJ1-5 and V is TRBV2; 10 nucleotides line up with TRBD1. The material sequenced was blood. The TCR was taken from an elderly woman in good health. The CDR3 spells CASSRGQGSQPQHF. DNA for the CDR3: TGTGCCAGCAGCAGGGGACAGGGGTCTCAGCCCCAGCATTTT.